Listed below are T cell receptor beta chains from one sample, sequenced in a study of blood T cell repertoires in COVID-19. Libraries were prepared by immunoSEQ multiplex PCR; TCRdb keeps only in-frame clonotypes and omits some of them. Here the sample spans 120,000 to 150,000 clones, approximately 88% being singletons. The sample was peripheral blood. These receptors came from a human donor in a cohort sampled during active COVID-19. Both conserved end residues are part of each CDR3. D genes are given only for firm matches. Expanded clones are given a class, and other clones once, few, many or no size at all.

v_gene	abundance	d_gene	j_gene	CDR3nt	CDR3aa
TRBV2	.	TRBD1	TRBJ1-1	TGTGCCAGGGATTCAGGGGGTATGAACACTGAAGCTTTCTTT	CARDSGGMNTEAFF
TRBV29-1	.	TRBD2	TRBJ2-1	TGCAGCGTTGCATCCAGCTGGACTAGCGGGGGGGTATCTCACAATGAGCAGTTCTTC	CSVASSWTSGGVSHNEQFF
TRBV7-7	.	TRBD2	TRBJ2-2	TGTGCTAGCAGCGCTTCGGGGGGGGCAGCGAACACCGGGGAGCTGTTTTTT	CASSASGGAANTGELFF
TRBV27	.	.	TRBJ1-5	TGTGCCAGCAGGGCAGGGCTTTATAGCAATCAGCCCCAGCATTTT	CASRAGLYSNQPQHF
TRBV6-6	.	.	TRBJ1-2	TGTGCCAGCGCGGGTTATGGCTACACCTTC	CASAGYGYTF
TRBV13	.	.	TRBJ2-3	TGTGCCAGCAGGCTAGGTGGCGGGCCCACAGATACGCAGTATTTT	CASRLGGGPTDTQYF
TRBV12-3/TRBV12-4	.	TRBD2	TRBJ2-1	TGTGCCAGCAGTTTGGGCGGGGGGGCCCGGTTCTTC	CASSLGGGARFF
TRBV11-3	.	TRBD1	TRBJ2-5	TGTGCCAGCAGCTTAGGGACAGGGGGCTTAGAGACCCAGTACTTC	CASSLGTGGLETQYF
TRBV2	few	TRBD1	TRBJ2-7	TGTGCCAGCAGTTTGGGACAGTCCTACGAGCAGTACTTC	CASSLGQSYEQYF
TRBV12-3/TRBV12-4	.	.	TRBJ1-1	TGTGCCAGCACCAACAGGGCTGAAGCTTTCTTT	CASTNRAEAFF
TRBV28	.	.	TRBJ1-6	TGTGCCAGCAGCTCGGGGAGTAATAATTCACCCCTCCACTTT	CASSSGSNNSPLHF
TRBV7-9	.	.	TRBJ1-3	TGTGCCAGCAGCTTAGCCTTACAGGGCAGTGGAAACACCATATATTTT	CASSLALQGSGNTIYF
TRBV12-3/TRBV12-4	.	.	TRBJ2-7	TGTGCCAGCAGTTTGCCAGGGGACGAGCAGTACTTC	CASSLPGDEQYF
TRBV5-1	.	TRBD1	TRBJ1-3	TGCGCCAGCAGCTTCGGGACAGCCTTTAACTCTGGAAACACCATATATTTT	CASSFGTAFNSGNTIYF
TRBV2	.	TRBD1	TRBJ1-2	TGTGCCAGCAGTCCTATGGGACAGTCCAATACTAACTATGGCTACACCTTC	CASSPMGQSNTNYGYTF
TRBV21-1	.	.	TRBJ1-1	TGTGCCAGCAGCAGAGGGGACACGAACACTGAAGCTTTCTTT	CASSRGDTNTEAFF
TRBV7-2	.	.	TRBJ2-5	TGTGCCAGCAGCTTAGTATGGGACGGGAGCGGAGAGACCCAGTACTTC	CASSLVWDGSGETQYF
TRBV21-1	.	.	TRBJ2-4	TGTGCCAGCAGCAAAAGGGGTATCGTTACCAAAAACATTCAGTACTTC	CASSKRGIVTKNIQYF
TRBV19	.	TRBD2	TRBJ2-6	TGTGCTTCCGCTAGCGGGAGGGCGGACGGGGCCAACGTCCTGACTTTC	CASASGRADGANVLTF
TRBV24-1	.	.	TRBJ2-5	TGTGCCACCAGTGATTCAACAGTTCGAGAGACCCAGTACTTC	CATSDSTVRETQYF
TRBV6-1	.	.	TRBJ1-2	TGTGCCAGCAGTGAAGGGGCAGGGGCTAACTATGGCTACACCTTC	CASSEGAGANYGYTF
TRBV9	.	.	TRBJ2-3	TGTGCCAGCAGCGTATCTCGAGCTAGAAGCACAGATACGCAGTATTTT	CASSVSRARSTDTQYF
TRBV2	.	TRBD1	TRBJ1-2	TGTGCCAGCAGCGTTGGGACAGCCGGGGGCTACACCTTC	CASSVGTAGGYTF
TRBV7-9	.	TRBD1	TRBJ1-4	TGTGCCAGCAGCTTAGGCAGGGACAGGGTCGAAGAAAAACTGTTTTTT	CASSLGRDRVEEKLFF
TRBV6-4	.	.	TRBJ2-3	TGTGCCGCCACCGGAACCGGGGACACAGATACGCAGTATTTT	CAATGTGDTDTQYF
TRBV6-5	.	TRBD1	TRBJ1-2	TGTGCCAGCAGGGAGGACAGGGGGGCCTATGGCTACACCTTC	CASREDRGAYGYTF
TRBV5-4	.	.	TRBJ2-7	TGTGCCAGCAGCCACAGCTCCTACGAGCAGTACTTC	CASSHSSYEQYF
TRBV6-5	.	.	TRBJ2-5	TGTGCCAGCAGTTACGGGCCCAGGGGGGAGGAGACCCAGTACTTC	CASSYGPRGEETQYF